A selection of T cell receptor beta chains follows, all from one sample in a study of identical twins. TCRdb independently ran MiXCR on the 5' RACE reads; one entry per CDR3 protein. This table holds approximately 530,000 distinct CDR3 sequences, 20% to 25% found once. These data also featured in a second study, about yellow fever vaccine responses in identical twins.

The material sequenced was CD4+ T cells sorted from blood. The receptors shown here come from a woman aged 18-29 years in good health. The CDR3 runs from the conserved cysteine through the conserved F or W. Each record gives: J gene, V gene, D gene, clone size, CDR3 protein, CDR3 DNA. D genes are given only for firm matches. The size of a clone is reported for some rows only, either as once, few or many, or as a class for expanded clones.

TRBJ2-6,TRBV6-5,-,few,CASSYSGVSGANVLTF,TGTGCCAGCAGTTACTCGGGGGTCTCTGGGGCCAACGTCCTGACTTTC
TRBJ2-5,TRBV6-1,TRBD1,-,CASSPQRGQGETQYF,TGTGCCAGCAGTCCACAAAGGGGGCAGGGGGAGACCCAGTACTTC
TRBJ2-3,TRBV28,TRBD2,few,CASSLAGAGPDTQYF,TGTGCCAGCAGTTTAGCCGGAGCGGGGCCAGATACGCAGTATTTT
TRBJ2-5,TRBV20-1,-,-,CSARQGSGETQYF,TGCAGTGCTAGACAGGGAAGTGGGGAGACCCAGTACTTC
TRBJ2-3,TRBV5-1,-,-,CASSAGQFTDTQYF,TGCGCCAGCAGCGCCGGACAGTTCACAGATACGCAGTATTTT
TRBJ2-1,TRBV4-1,TRBD2,-,CASSPPSGGAVNEQFF,TGCGCCAGCAGCCCCCCTAGCGGGGGGGCCGTAAATGAGCAGTTCTTC
TRBJ2-7,TRBV12-3/TRBV12-4,TRBD2,-,CASSRSGRIYEQYF,TGTGCCAGCAGTCGTAGCGGGAGGATTTACGAGCAGTACTTC
TRBJ1-2,TRBV27,-,-,CASSLGTSDGYTF,TGTGCCAGCAGTCTCGGGACATCCGATGGCTACACCTTC
TRBJ1-1,TRBV6-5,-,few,CASSYTVGNTEAFF,TGTGCCAGCAGTTACACGGTCGGGAACACTGAAGCTTTCTTT
TRBJ2-5,TRBV27,-,-,CASSPRQDQETQYF,TGTGCCAGCAGTCCCCGACAGGACCAAGAGACCCAGTACTTC
TRBJ2-1,TRBV7-3,-,-,CASSKTPSSYNEQFF,TGTGCCAGCAGCAAGACTCCCAGCTCCTACAATGAGCAGTTCTTC
TRBJ2-1,TRBV12-3/TRBV12-4,TRBD2,few,CASSQAGSWDNEQFF,TGTGCCAGCAGCCAAGCGGGGAGCTGGGACAATGAGCAGTTCTTC
TRBJ1-5,TRBV7-2,-,once,CASSFSTGNQPQHF,TGTGCCAGCAGCTTCTCGACAGGCAATCAGCCCCAGCATTTT
TRBJ1-1,TRBV5-1,-,many,CASSLSADMNTEAFF,TGCGCCAGCAGCTTGAGCGCGGACATGAACACTGAAGCTTTCTTT
TRBJ2-4,TRBV5-6,-,-,CASSHWLRFAENIQYF,TGTGCCAGCAGCCACTGGCTCCGCTTTGCCGAAAACATTCAGTACTTC
TRBJ2-7,TRBV11-1,TRBD1,-,CASSDNRGPYEQYF,TGTGCCAGCAGCGATAACAGGGGGCCCTACGAGCAGTACTTC
TRBJ2-6,TRBV6-1,-,-,CASKGRVFSGANVLTF,TGTGCCAGCAAGGGCAGGGTTTTCTCTGGGGCCAACGTCCTGACTTTC
TRBJ2-2,TRBV12-3/TRBV12-4,TRBD1,few,CASSYGQGANTGELFF,TGTGCCAGCAGTTACGGACAGGGGGCGAACACCGGGGAGCTGTTTTTT
TRBJ1-4,TRBV7-9,-,-,CASSPSARVREKLFF,TGTGCCAGCAGCCCCAGCGCCAGGGTTCGGGAAAAACTGTTTTTT
TRBJ2-2,TRBV11-2,TRBD2,few,CASSFPLAGGRGGELFF,TGTGCCAGCAGCTTCCCACTAGCGGGGGGGCGGGGCGGGGAGCTGTTTTTT
TRBJ2-1,TRBV29-1,-,-,CSFRTAYNEQFF,TGCAGCTTCAGGACAGCCTACAATGAGCAGTTCTTC
TRBJ2-7,TRBV7-2,TRBD2,few,CASSLGLAGYYEQYF,TGTGCCAGCAGCTTAGGCCTAGCGGGATACTACGAGCAGTACTTC
TRBJ2-7,TRBV10-3,TRBD2,few,CAISESRSSGLSYEQYF,TGTGCCATCAGTGAGTCGAGGAGTAGCGGGCTTTCCTACGAGCAGTACTTC
TRBJ2-1,TRBV5-1,-,few,CASSLGQEAYNEQFF,TGCGCCAGCAGCTTGGGACAGGAAGCCTACAATGAGCAGTTCTTC
TRBJ1-6,TRBV5-1,-,many,CASSLGQASLNSPLHF,TGCGCCAGCAGCTTGGGCCAGGCAAGCCTTAATTCACCCCTCCACTTT
TRBJ2-1,TRBV12-3/TRBV12-4,-,-,CASRLLANNEQFF,TGTGCCAGCAGACTACTAGCTAACAATGAGCAGTTCTTC
TRBJ1-2,TRBV12-3/TRBV12-4,TRBD1,many,CASSPLDRGGYTF,TGTGCCAGCAGCCCCTTGGACAGGGGAGGCTACACCTTC
TRBJ2-1,TRBV6-1,-,few,CASSVKGRTSGRGPSNEQFF,TGTGCCAGCAGTGTTAAGGGAAGAACTAGCGGAAGGGGGCCCTCCAATGAGCAGTTCTTC
TRBJ1-5,TRBV3-1,-,-,CASSYGLINQPQHF,TGTGCCAGCAGCTATGGACTGATCAATCAGCCCCAGCATTTT
TRBJ2-3,TRBV5-4,-,-,CASSYQVSTDTQYF,TGTGCCAGCAGCTATCAAGTTAGCACAGATACGCAGTATTTT
TRBJ2-1,TRBV24-1,TRBD1,few,CATRGTGSYNEQFF,TGTGCCACCAGGGGGACAGGCTCCTACAATGAGCAGTTCTTC
TRBJ2-5,TRBV29-1,TRBD2,-,CSVGYTGTSGRETQYF,TGCAGCGTTGGTTATACCGGGACTAGCGGGAGAGAGACCCAGTACTTC
TRBJ2-1,TRBV14,-,few,CASSQDLGVRSYNEQFF,TGTGCCAGCAGCCAAGATTTGGGTGTGAGGTCCTACAATGAGCAGTTCTTC
TRBJ2-2,TRBV12-3/TRBV12-4,-,-,CASSLSGARGGTGELFF,TGTGCCAGCAGTTTATCAGGTGCCAGGGGGGGCACCGGGGAGCTGTTTTTT
TRBJ2-3,TRBV3-1,-,-,CASSQVVVTDTQYF,TGTGCCAGCAGCCAAGTGGTAGTCACAGATACGCAGTATTTT
TRBJ2-3,TRBV28,-,-,CASSLDPATADTQYF,TGTGCCAGCAGTTTAGATCCGGCGACAGCAGATACGCAGTATTTT
TRBJ2-3,TRBV7-9,TRBD2,few,CASSSGLAGVEDTQYF,TGTGCCAGCAGCTCGGGACTAGCGGGAGTAGAAGATACGCAGTATTTT
TRBJ2-1,TRBV24-1,-,few,CATSVGGPYNEQFF,TGTGCCACCAGTGTTGGGGGACCCTACAATGAGCAGTTCTTC
TRBJ2-1,TRBV5-1,-,few,CASSRRENEQFF,TGCGCCAGCAGCCGCAGGGAGAATGAGCAGTTCTTC
TRBJ2-1,TRBV7-9,TRBD2,few,CASSLEVAGNNEQFF,TGTGCCAGCAGCTTAGAGGTAGCGGGAAACAATGAGCAGTTCTTC
TRBJ1-3,TRBV11-2,-,-,CASSPQPSSGNTIYF,TGTGCCAGCAGCCCCCAGCCGAGCTCTGGAAACACCATATATTTT
TRBJ1-1,TRBV5-5,-,-,CASTIGTLNTEAFF,TGTGCCAGCACCATAGGGACACTGAACACTGAAGCTTTCTTT
TRBJ2-1,TRBV10-3,TRBD2,-,CAISDAASGRHYNEQFF,TGTGCCATCAGTGACGCGGCTAGCGGGAGGCACTACAATGAGCAGTTCTTC
TRBJ2-1,TRBV19,-,few,CASHTRNEQFF,TGTGCCAGCCACACCCGGAATGAGCAGTTCTTC
TRBJ2-1,TRBV27,TRBD2,many,CATRLAGDIRSYNEQFF,TGTGCCACCAGACTAGCGGGAGATATTAGGTCCTACAATGAGCAGTTCTTC
TRBJ2-1,TRBV28,TRBD1,-,CASASTGGSYNEQFF,TGTGCCAGCGCCTCGACAGGGGGCTCCTACAATGAGCAGTTCTTC
TRBJ2-2,TRBV9,TRBD2,-,CASSVSGTSGRDTGELFF,TGTGCCAGCAGCGTTTCCGGGACTAGCGGGAGGGACACCGGGGAGCTGTTTTTT
TRBJ2-2,TRBV5-1,-,few,CASSPAGGGGELFF,TGCGCCAGCAGCCCCGCCGGTGGCGGCGGGGAGCTGTTTTTT
TRBJ2-7,TRBV20-1,TRBD2,-,CSARLTSGGGYEQYF,TGCAGTGCTAGACTCACTAGCGGAGGGGGGTACGAGCAGTACTTC
TRBJ1-2,TRBV20-1,TRBD1,few,CSAQRTGGNYGYTF,TGCAGTGCTCAGAGGACAGGGGGCAACTATGGCTACACCTTC
TRBJ2-7,TRBV6-1,-,-,CASSEGSSGYEQYF,TGTGCCAGCAGTGAAGGAAGTAGCGGCTACGAGCAGTACTTC
TRBJ1-1,TRBV15,-,-,CATSRDLGGQPNTEAFF,TGTGCCACCAGCAGAGATCTTGGTGGACAGCCGAACACTGAAGCTTTCTTT
TRBJ2-2,TRBV7-9,-,-,CASSLDSANTGELFF,TGTGCCAGCAGCTTAGACAGCGCGAACACCGGGGAGCTGTTTTTT
TRBJ1-4,TRBV6-1,-,few,CASRRSQGNEKLFF,TGTGCCAGCAGGAGATCGCAGGGTAATGAAAAACTGTTTTTT
TRBJ2-2,TRBV4-2,-,-,CASSQDGVAGELFF,TGTGCCAGCAGCCAAGATGGAGTGGCCGGGGAGCTGTTTTTT
TRBJ2-1,TRBV29-1,TRBD1,-,CSVEGTDNEQFF,TGCAGCGTTGAGGGGACAGACAATGAGCAGTTCTTC
TRBJ2-1,TRBV29-1,-,few,CSVEFGKEDEQFF,TGCAGCGTTGAATTCGGGAAGGAAGATGAGCAGTTCTTC
TRBJ2-1,TRBV20-1,TRBD2,-,CSARDHVRGAYNEQFF,TGCAGTGCTAGAGATCATGTGCGGGGGGCCTACAATGAGCAGTTCTTC
TRBJ2-4,TRBV7-9,-,few,CASSLLPGGNIQYF,TGTGCCAGCAGCTTACTCCCAGGGGGGAACATTCAGTACTTC
TRBJ1-1,TRBV28,TRBD1,few,CASSLPPPDRGPFF,TGTGCCAGCAGTTTACCCCCTCCAGACAGGGGTCCTTTCTTT